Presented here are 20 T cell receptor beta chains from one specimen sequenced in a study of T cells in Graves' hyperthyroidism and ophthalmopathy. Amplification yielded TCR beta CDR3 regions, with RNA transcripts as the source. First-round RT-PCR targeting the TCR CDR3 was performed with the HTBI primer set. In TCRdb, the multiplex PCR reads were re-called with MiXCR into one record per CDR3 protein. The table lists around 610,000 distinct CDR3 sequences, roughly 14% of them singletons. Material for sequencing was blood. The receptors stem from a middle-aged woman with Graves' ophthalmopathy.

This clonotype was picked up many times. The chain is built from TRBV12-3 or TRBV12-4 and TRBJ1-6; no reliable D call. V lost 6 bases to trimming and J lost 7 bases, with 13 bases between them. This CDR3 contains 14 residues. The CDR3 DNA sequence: TGTGCCAGCAGCCCTTCTAGGCCAAATTCACCCCTCCACTTT. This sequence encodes CASSPSRPNSPLHF.

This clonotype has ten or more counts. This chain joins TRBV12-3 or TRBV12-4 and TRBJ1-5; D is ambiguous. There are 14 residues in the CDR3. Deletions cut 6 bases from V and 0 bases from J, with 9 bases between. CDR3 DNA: TGTGCCAGCAGCGATATGGGTAGCAATCAGCCCCAGCATTTT. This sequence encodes CASSDMGSNQPQHF.

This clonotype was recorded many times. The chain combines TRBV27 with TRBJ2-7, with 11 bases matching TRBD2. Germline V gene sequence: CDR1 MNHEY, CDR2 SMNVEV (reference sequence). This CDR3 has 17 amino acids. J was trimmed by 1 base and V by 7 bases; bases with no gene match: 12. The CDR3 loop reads CASKASGRYEGSYEQYF. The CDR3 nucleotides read TGTGCCAGCAAAGCTAGCGGGAGGTATGAGGGGTCCTACGAGCAGTACTTC.

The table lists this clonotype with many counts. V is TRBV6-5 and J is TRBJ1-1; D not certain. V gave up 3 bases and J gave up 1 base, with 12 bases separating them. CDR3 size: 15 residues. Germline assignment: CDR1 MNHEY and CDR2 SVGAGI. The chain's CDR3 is CASSYGFWRNTEAFF. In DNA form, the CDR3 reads TGTGCCAGCAGTTATGGGTTTTGGAGGAACACTGAAGCTTTCTTT.

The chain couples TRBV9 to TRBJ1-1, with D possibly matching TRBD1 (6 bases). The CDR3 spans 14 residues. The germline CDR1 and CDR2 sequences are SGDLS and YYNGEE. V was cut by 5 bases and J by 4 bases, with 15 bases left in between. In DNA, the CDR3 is TGTGCCAGCAGGGTACGGGGGGCAACCACTGAAGCTTTCTTT. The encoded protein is CASRVRGATTEAFF.

CDR3 bases: TGTGCCAGCAGGCATACTAGCGGGAGAAACACCGGGGAGCTGTTTTTT. Translating it yields CASRHTSGRNTGELFF. This rearrangement joins TRBV11-2 to TRBJ2-2; 11 bases line up with TRBD2. Germline V gives CDR1 SGHAT, CDR2 FQNNGV. Germline trimming cut 6 bases from V and 2 bases from J; bases unmatched to any gene: 5. The CDR3 covers 16 residues. The full variable domain, with the rest looked up from reference TRBV11-2 and TRBJ2-2, is EAGVAQSPRYKIIEKRQSVAFWCNPISGHATLYWYQQILGQGPKLLIQFQNNGVVDDSQLPKDRFSAERLKGVDSTLKIQPAKLEDSAVYLCASRHTSGRNTGELFFGEGSRLTVL.

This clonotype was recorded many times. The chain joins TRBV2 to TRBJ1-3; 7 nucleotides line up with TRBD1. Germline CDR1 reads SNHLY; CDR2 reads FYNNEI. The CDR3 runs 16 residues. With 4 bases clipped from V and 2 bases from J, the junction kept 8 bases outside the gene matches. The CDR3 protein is CASSAAGGFAGNTIYF. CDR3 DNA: TGTGCCAGCAGTGCCGCAGGGGGGTTTGCTGGAAACACCATATATTTT.

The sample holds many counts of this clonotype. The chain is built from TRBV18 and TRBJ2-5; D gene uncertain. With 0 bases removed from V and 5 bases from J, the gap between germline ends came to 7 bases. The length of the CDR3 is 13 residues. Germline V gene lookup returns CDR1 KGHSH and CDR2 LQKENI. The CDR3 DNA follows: TGTGCCAGCTCACCACCGGAGCGTGAGACCCAGTACTTC. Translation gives CASSPPERETQYF. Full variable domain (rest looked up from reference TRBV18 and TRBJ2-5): NAGVMQNPRHLVRRRGQEARLRCSPMKGHSHVYWYRQLPEEGLKFMVYLQKENIIDESGMPKERFSAEFPKEGPSILRIQQVVRGDSAAYFCASSPPERETQYFGPGTRLLVL.

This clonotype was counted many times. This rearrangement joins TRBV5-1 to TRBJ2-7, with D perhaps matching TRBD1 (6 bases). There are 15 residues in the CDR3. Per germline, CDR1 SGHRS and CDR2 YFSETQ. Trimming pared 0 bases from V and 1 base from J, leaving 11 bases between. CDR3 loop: CASSLEGTRSYEQYF. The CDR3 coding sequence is TGCGCCAGCAGCTTGGAAGGGACACGTTCCTACGAGCAGTACTTC.

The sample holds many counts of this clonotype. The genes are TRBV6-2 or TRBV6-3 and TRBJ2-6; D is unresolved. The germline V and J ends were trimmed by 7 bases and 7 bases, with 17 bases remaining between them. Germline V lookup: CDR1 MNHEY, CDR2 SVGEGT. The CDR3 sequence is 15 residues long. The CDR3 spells CASTPDGLVANVLTF. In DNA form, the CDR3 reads TGTGCCAGCACCCCCGACGGATTGGTAGCCAACGTCCTGACTTTC.

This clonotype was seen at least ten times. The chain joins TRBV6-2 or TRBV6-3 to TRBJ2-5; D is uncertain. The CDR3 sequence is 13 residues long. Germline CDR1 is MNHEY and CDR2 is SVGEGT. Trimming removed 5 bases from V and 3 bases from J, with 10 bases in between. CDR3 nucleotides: TGTGCCAGCAGTGACCCCGGTAAAGAGACCCAGTACTTC. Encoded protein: CASSDPGKETQYF.

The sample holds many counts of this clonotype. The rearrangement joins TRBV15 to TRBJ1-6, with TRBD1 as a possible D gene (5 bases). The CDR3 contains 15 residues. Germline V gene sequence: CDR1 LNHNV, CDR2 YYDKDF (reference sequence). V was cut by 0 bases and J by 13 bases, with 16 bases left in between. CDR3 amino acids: CATSRDLAGRRPLHF. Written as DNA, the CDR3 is TGTGCCACCAGCAGAGATCTGGCAGGGCGAAGGCCCCTCCACTTT. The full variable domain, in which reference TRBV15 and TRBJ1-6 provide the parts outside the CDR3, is DAMVIQNPRYQVTQFGKPVTLSCSQTLNHNVMYWYQQKSSQAPKLLFHYYDKDFNNEADTPDNFQSRRPNTSFCFLDIRSPGLGDTAMYLCATSRDLAGRRPLHFGNGTRLTVT.

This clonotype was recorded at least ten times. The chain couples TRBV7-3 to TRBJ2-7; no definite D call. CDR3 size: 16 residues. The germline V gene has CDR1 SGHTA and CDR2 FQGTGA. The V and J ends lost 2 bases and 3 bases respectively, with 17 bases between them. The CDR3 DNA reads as TGTGCCAGCAGCTTATCCCCTGTGAGCGAGGACTACGAGCAGTACTTC. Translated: CASSLSPVSEDYEQYF.

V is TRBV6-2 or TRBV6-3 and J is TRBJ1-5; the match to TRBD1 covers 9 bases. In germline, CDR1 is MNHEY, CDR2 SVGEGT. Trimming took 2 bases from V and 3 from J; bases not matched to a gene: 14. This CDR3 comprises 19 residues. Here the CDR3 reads CASSYPPGQGSRVNQPQHF. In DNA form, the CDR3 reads TGTGCCAGCAGTTACCCACCGGGACAGGGCTCTAGAGTCAATCAGCCCCAGCATTTT.

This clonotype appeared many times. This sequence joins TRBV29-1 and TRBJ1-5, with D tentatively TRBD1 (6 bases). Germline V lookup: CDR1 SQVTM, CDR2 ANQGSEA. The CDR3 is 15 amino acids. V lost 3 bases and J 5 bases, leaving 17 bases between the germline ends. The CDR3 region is CSVDPTGTGDQPQHF. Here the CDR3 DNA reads TGCAGCGTTGACCCCACAGGGACCGGCGATCAGCCCCAGCATTTT. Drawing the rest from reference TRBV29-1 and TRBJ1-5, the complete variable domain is SAVISQKPSRDICQRGTSLTIQCQVDSQVTMMFWYRQQPGQSLTLIATANQGSEATYESGFVIDKFPISRPNLTFSTLTVSNMSPEDSSIYLCSVDPTGTGDQPQHFGDGTRLSIL.

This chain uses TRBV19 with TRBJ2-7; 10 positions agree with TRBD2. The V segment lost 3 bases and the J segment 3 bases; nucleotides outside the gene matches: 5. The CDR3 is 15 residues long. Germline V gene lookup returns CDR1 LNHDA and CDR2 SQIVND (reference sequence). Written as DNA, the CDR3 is TGTGCCAGTAGTATTAGCGGACTAGCGGTCTACGAGCAGTACTTC. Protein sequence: CASSISGLAVYEQYF. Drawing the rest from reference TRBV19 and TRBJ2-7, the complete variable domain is DGGITQSPKYLFRKEGQNVTLSCEQNLNHDAMYWYRQDPGQGLRLIYYSQIVNDFQKGDIAEGYSVSREKKESFPLTVTSAQKNPTAFYLCASSISGLAVYEQYFGPGTRLTVT.

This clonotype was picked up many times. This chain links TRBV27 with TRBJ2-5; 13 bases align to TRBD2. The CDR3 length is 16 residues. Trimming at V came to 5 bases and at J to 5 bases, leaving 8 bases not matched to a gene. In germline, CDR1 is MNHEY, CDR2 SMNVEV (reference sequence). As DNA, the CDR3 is TGTGCCAGCAGTGTGACTAGCGGGAGGAGTTTGGAGACCCAGTACTTC. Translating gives CASSVTSGRSLETQYF.

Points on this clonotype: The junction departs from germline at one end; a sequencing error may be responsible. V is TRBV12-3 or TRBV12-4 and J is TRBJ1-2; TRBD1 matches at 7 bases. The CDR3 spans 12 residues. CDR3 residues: CASSSGGRTGVF. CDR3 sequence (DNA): TGTGCCAGCAGTTCAGGTGGGCGGACAGGCGTGTTC.

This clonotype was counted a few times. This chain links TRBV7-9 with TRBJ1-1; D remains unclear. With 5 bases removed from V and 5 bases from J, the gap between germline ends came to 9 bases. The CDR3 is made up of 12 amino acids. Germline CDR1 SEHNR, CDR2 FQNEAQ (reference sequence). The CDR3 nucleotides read TGTGCCAGCAGCCAAGTTGTGACTGAAGCTTTCTTT. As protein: CASSQVVTEAFF.

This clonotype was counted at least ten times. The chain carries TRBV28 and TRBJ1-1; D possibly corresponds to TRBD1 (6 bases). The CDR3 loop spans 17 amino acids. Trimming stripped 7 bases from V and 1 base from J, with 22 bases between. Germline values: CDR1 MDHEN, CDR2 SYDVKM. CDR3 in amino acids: CASKTNGGGNPNTEAFF. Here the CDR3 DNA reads TGTGCCAGCAAGACAAATGGGGGCGGAAACCCGAACACTGAAGCTTTCTTT.